These 24 T cell receptor beta chains came from one sample sequenced in a study of blood T cells in healthy people across ages. PCR was performed a second time for about 6 to 12 cycles using a sample-barcoded 5' primer and a J-beta primer mix. TCRdb recomputed calls from the 5' RACE reads with MiXCR, one row per CDR3 protein. The sample carries 550,000 to 650,000 distinct CDR3 sequences, about 30% recorded once. The material sequenced was blood. These receptors originate from a woman over 75 in good health.

This clonotype was detected once. The chain recombines TRBV20-1 with TRBJ2-3, with 10 bases fitting TRBD1. The CDR3 consists of 13 residues. The V segment lost 7 bases and the J segment 5 bases; nucleotides outside the gene matches: 6. In germline, CDR1 is DFQATT, CDR2 SNEGSKA (reference sequence). This CDR3 reads CSGGQGVQDTQYF. The CDR3 nucleotides read TGCAGTGGAGGACAGGGGGTTCAAGATACGCAGTATTTT.

This clonotype was detected ten times or more. The rearrangement links TRBV6-1 to TRBJ1-5; maybe TRBD1 (5 bases). The germline V gene encodes CDR1 MNHNS and CDR2 SASEGT. V dropped 2 bases and J dropped 7 bases, with 6 bases sitting between them. The CDR3 is 12 residues long. This CDR3 reads CASSEWGQPQHF. DNA for the CDR3: TGTGCCAGCAGTGAATGGGGCCAGCCCCAGCATTTT.

This clonotype was seen repeatedly, ten times or more. In nucleotides, the CDR3 is TGTGCCAGCAGTTTCTTACAGGGCGGGGGGGTAACAGATACGCAGTATTTT. Encoded protein: CASSFLQGGGVTDTQYF. The chain links TRBV6-6 to TRBJ2-3; 9 nucleotides line up with TRBD2. This CDR3 contains 17 residues. CDR1 and CDR2 from the germline V gene are MNHNY and SVGAGI (reference sequence). V was pared by 4 bases and J by 3 bases, with 11 bases of the junction left unmatched.

The chain has TRBV20-1 and TRBJ2-1; the D gene could be TRBD1 or TRBD2 (6 bases each). The CDR3 sequence is 16 residues long. The germline gives CDR1 DFQATT, CDR2 SNEGSKA (reference sequence). Trimming removed 1 base at V and 0 bases at J, with 13 bases between. CDR3 sequence reads: CSARGGALSSYNEQFF. CDR3 nucleotides: TGCAGTGCTAGAGGGGGGGCGTTGAGCTCCTACAATGAGCAGTTCTTC.

The V call is TRBV14, the J call TRBJ1-6, with D maybe TRBD1 (5 bases). The CDR3 length is 16 residues. V lost 0 bases to trimming and J lost 10 bases, with 16 bases between them. The germline V gene has CDR1 SGHDN and CDR2 FVKESK. DNA of the CDR3: TGTGCCAGCAGCCAAGATCAAGGGGTGGGGTCCTCACCCCTCCACTTT. It yields the protein CASSQDQGVGSSPLHF.

For this clonotype: Possible read error: a much larger clone is one base away. This chain connects TRBV28 to TRBJ2-7, with D possibly being TRBD2 (5 bases). Trimming stripped 6 bases from V and 7 bases from J, with 16 bases between. The germline CDR1 and CDR2 sequences are MDHEN and SYDVKM. The CDR3 has 13 amino acids. The CDR3 nucleotides are TGTGCCAGCAGGGGGTCCGGGGTCAATGAGCAGTACTTC. Translating gives CASRGSGVNEQYF. Filled out from reference TRBV28 and TRBJ2-7, the complete variable domain reads DVKVTQSSRYLVKRTGEKVFLECVQDMDHENMFWYRQDPGLGLRLIYFSYDVKMKEKGDIPEGYSVSREKKERFSLILESASTNQTSMYLCASRGSGVNEQYFGPGTRLTVT.

The chain recombines TRBV28 with TRBJ1-5; D is ambiguous. With 4 bases removed from V and 8 bases from J, the gap between germline ends came to 15 bases. The CDR3 runs 14 residues. The V gene's germline CDR1 is MDHEN and CDR2 SYDVKM. The CDR3 region has the DNA TGTGCCAGCAGTTCCCTGTTAGGAAAGGAGCCCCAGCATTTT. It encodes CASSSLLGKEPQHF.

This clonotype was seen many times. The chain links TRBV6-2 or TRBV6-3 to TRBJ2-6, with TRBD2 matching 12 bases. The CDR3 is made up of 21 amino acids. The ends lost 3 bases at V and 0 bases at J; junction bases unmatched: 12. Germline V gene data show CDR1 as MNHEY and CDR2 as SVGEGT. This chain's CDR3 is CASSYQLAGGKPTSGANVLTF. CDR3 nucleotides: TGTGCCAGCAGTTATCAACTAGCGGGGGGTAAGCCGACCTCTGGGGCCAACGTCCTGACTTTC.

The CDR3 loop reads CASTPGPQETQYF. CDR3 sequence (DNA): TGTGCCAGCACCCCCGGCCCACAAGAGACCCAGTACTTC. The genes are TRBV12-3 or TRBV12-4 and TRBJ2-5; no reliable D call. The V and J ends lost 7 bases and 2 bases respectively, with 11 bases between them. The CDR3 spans 13 residues.

This clonotype was observed a handful of times. The rearrangement uses TRBV6-1 and TRBJ1-2, with D perhaps TRBD1 (6 bases). With 3 bases removed from V and 3 bases from J, the gap between germline ends came to 8 bases. The CDR3 is made up of 13 amino acids. CDR1 and CDR2 from the germline V gene are MNHNS and SASEGT. In nucleotides, the CDR3 is TGTGCCAGCAGTGATCAGGGGTACTATGGCTACACCTTC. Translated, it gives CASSDQGYYGYTF.

The V gene is TRBV6-5, the J gene TRBJ1-2; D is undetermined. V was cut by 5 bases and J by 7 bases, with 14 bases left in between. CDR1 is MNHEY, CDR2 SVGAGI, per germline. The CDR3 spans 13 residues. The DNA of the CDR3 is TGTGCCAGCAGTACGACGGGAGAAAGTGGCTACACCTTC. As protein: CASSTTGESGYTF.

Only one count was recorded for this clonotype. V is TRBV6-2 or TRBV6-3 and J is TRBJ2-1, with 10 bases that match TRBD2. The V segment lost 0 bases and the J segment 4 bases; nucleotides outside the gene matches: 6. The CDR3 runs to 17 residues. CDR1 is MNHEY, CDR2 SVGEGT, per germline. CDR3 sequence: CASSYSMSGGAYNEQFF. The CDR3 DNA reads as TGTGCCAGCAGTTACTCGATGAGCGGGGGGGCATACAATGAGCAGTTCTTC.

This clonotype was detected only a few times. The genes are TRBV9 and TRBJ2-7; 7 nucleotides align to TRBD2. The V segment lost 1 base and the J segment 3 bases; nucleotides outside the gene matches: 4. The V gene's germline CDR1 is SGDLS and CDR2 YYNGEE. The CDR3 contains 14 residues. This CDR3 reads CASSVMGGDYEQYF. In nucleotides, the CDR3 is TGTGCCAGCAGCGTAATGGGGGGGGACTACGAGCAGTACTTC.

This clonotype was recorded many times. V usage is TRBV20-1 and J usage is TRBJ1-2, with a weak D call TRBD1 (6 bases). This CDR3 comprises 14 residues. Germline V gives CDR1 DFQATT, CDR2 SNEGSKA (reference sequence). Trimming removed 6 bases at V and 8 bases at J, with 22 bases between. CDR3 nucleotides: TGCAGTGCCCTGGCCACAGGGAAAGGTGAGGGCTACACCTTC. Amino acid sequence: CSALATGKGEGYTF.

V is TRBV20-1 and J is TRBJ1-1; a weak D match, TRBD1 (5 bases). The CDR3 spans 13 residues. The germline CDR1 and CDR2 sequences are DFQATT and SNEGSKA (reference sequence). Trimming cost V 3 bases and J 4 bases, with 12 bases left between them. CDR3 region: CSARIDSSTEAFF. DNA for the CDR3: TGCAGTGCTAGGATAGACAGCAGCACTGAAGCTTTCTTT.

The chain has TRBV7-9 and TRBJ1-1; no clear D. CDR3 length equals 13 residues. Germline V lookup: CDR1 SEHNR, CDR2 FQNEAQ (reference sequence). Trimming took 7 bases from V and 1 from J, leaving 10 bases between them. The CDR3 sequence is CASTVTPNTEAFF. For the CDR3, the DNA is TGTGCCAGCACCGTCACACCGAACACTGAAGCTTTCTTT.

This clonotype was observed at least ten times. The J gene is TRBJ2-1, the V gene TRBV7-8; either TRBD1 or TRBD2 may fit D (5 bases each). Germline values: CDR1 SGHVS, CDR2 FQNEAQ. V gave up 4 bases and J gave up 4 bases, with 11 bases separating them. CDR3 length: 14 residues. As DNA, the CDR3 is TGTGCCAGCAGCTCGGGGCGAAGGTACAATGAGCAGTTCTTC. Amino acid sequence: CASSSGRRYNEQFF. Supplemented by reference TRBV7-8 and TRBJ2-1, the full variable domain reads GAGVSQSPRYKVAKRGQDVALRCDPISGHVSLFWYQQALGQGPEFLTYFQNEAQLDKSGLPSDRFFAERPEGSVSTLKIQRTQQEDSAVYLCASSSGRRYNEQFFGPGTRLTVL.

Many counts were recorded for this clonotype. The V gene is TRBV6-1, the J gene TRBJ2-7; D is possibly TRBD1 (6 bases). The length of the CDR3 is 13 residues. Trimming took off 8 bases at V and 6 bases at J, with 17 bases between the two ends. Germline CDR1 and CDR2: MNHNS and SASEGT. CDR3 region: CASLKQGVGEQYF. CDR3 coding DNA: TGTGCCAGCCTGAAACAGGGCGTCGGCGAGCAGTACTTC.

This clonotype has just a few counts. This rearrangement joins TRBV28 to TRBJ1-2, with 8 positions matching TRBD1. Trimming cost V 5 bases and J 6 bases; bases outside gene matches: 14. This CDR3 region has 16 residues. CDR1 is MDHEN, CDR2 SYDVKM, per germline. CDR3 protein: CASSPGTGVTGHGYTF. In DNA, the CDR3 is TGTGCCAGCAGTCCCGGGACAGGCGTTACAGGCCATGGCTACACCTTC.

The chain joins TRBV4-3 to TRBJ2-7; TRBD1 is a possible D gene (5 bases). CDR1 and CDR2 (germline): LGHNA, YSLEER. This CDR3 comprises 14 residues. The germline V and J ends were trimmed by 0 bases and 1 base, with 7 bases remaining between them. CDR3 amino acids: CASSQEQESYEQYF. The DNA of the CDR3 is TGCGCCAGCAGCCAAGAACAGGAATCCTACGAGCAGTACTTC.

V is TRBV19 and J is TRBJ2-3, with 12 bases identical to TRBD2. Per the germline V gene, CDR1 is LNHDA and CDR2 is SQIVND (reference sequence). The V and J ends lost 3 bases and 2 bases, in that order; junction bases with no gene match: 3. The CDR3 contains 16 residues. The CDR3 region has the DNA TGTGCCAGTAGTATCAGACTAGCGGGGGTCACAGATACGCAGTATTTT. Its translation: CASSIRLAGVTDTQYF.

This clonotype has at least ten counts. This sequence joins TRBV20-1 and TRBJ2-5; no firm D call. V was pared by 0 bases and J by 5 bases, with 16 bases between. Germline values: CDR1 DFQATT, CDR2 SNEGSKA (reference sequence). The CDR3 consists of 15 residues. CDR3 nucleotide sequence: TGCAGTGCTAGAGATACACGGGTCGGAAGGGAGACCCAGTACTTC. Its translation: CSARDTRVGRETQYF.

This clonotype has more than one count but fewer than ten. This could be a read error, since a much larger clone is one nucleotide away. The chain carries TRBV20-1 and TRBJ2-7; D ambiguous. The germline V gene has CDR1 DFQATT and CDR2 SNEGSKA (reference sequence). The CDR3 length is 14 residues. The V gene lost 0 bases and the J gene lost 7 bases, with 16 bases spanning the gap. CDR3 protein: CSARDPRQYNEQYF. Written as DNA, the CDR3 is TGCAGTGCTAGAGATCCCCGGCAGTACAATGAGCAGTACTTC.

Details on this clonotype: It may be a read error: a sequence one base away is much more abundant. The chain couples TRBV20-1 to TRBJ2-4; TRBD2 matches at 11 bases. This CDR3 contains 15 residues. The germline V gene encodes CDR1 DFQATT and CDR2 SNEGSKA (reference sequence). Germline trimming cut 5 bases from V and 13 bases from J; bases unmatched to any gene: 16. CDR3 coding DNA: TGCAGTGCTTACGCCGTAGCGGGGGGGCACAATGAGCAGTACTTC. It specifies CSAYAVAGGHNEQYF.